This T cell receptor beta chain emerged from a study of Ad26.COV2.S vaccination and SARS-CoV-2 variants. Across the whole study: Each vaccinee took Ad26.COV2.S intramuscularly, once or twice 56 days apart.

This CDR3 comprises 13 residues. The V gene's germline CDR1 is SNHLY and CDR2 FYNNEI. The trim removed 6 bases at V and 9 bases at J, leaving 8 bases unmatched. Profiled with immunoSEQ multiplex PCR; TCRdb holds only in-frame clones, not every one. The sample carries about 240,000 clones, 88% recorded once. General study findings and limits: Participants in the vaccine arm had higher spike-specific TCR breadth; placebo recipients had lower. Analytic work on TCR breadth and depth might have understated the full extent of total T cell responses.

The treatment: roughly 18 received Ad26.COV2.S at low or high dose, single or two shots; roughly 5 received placebo; per-sample allocation not given. Sampling was performed 63 days after the first vaccine or placebo injection. An Ad26 vector carrying the Wuhan-strain SARS-CoV-2 spike served as the vaccine. Worth noting for this clone: Its antigen is still unknown.

This sequence joins TRBV2 and TRBJ1-2, with 9 bases aligning to TRBD1. This TCR derives from a person between 18 and 59 years old who received the Ad26.COV2.S COVID-19 vaccine or a placebo. The sample consisted of peripheral blood, taken in a trial of Ad26.COV2.S vaccine versus placebo. CDR3 sequence (DNA): TGTGCCAGCAGGGGGGGACAGGGAAGAAGCTACACCTTC. Translation gives CASRGGQGRSYTF. The full variable domain, completed using reference TRBV2 and TRBJ1-2, is EPEVTQTPSHQVTQMGQEVILRCVPISNHLYFYWYRQILGQKVEFLVSFYNNEISEKSEIFDDQFSVERPDGSNFTLKIRSTKLEDSAMYFCASRGGQGRSYTFGSGTRLTVV.